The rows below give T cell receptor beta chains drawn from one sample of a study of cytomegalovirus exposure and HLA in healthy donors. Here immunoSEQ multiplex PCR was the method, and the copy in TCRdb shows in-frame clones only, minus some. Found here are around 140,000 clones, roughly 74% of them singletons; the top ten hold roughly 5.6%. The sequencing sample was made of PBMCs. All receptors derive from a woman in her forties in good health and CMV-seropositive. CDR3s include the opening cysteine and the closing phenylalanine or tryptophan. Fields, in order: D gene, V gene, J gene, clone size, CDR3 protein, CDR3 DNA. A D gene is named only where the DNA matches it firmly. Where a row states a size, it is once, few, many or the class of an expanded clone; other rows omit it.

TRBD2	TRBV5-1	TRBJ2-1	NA	CASSSGLGSSYNEQFF	TGCGCCAGCAGCTCCGGACTAGGGAGCTCCTACAATGAGCAGTTCTTC
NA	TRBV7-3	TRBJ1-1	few	CASSPPGNTEAFF	TGTGCCAGCAGCCCTCCGGGGAACACTGAAGCTTTCTTT
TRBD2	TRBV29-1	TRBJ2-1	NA	CSVDRGLAGGSSYNEQFF	TGCAGCGTTGACCGGGGACTAGCGGGAGGGTCTTCCTACAATGAGCAGTTCTTC
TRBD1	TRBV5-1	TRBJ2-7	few	CASSLATGGEQYF	TGCGCCAGCAGCTTGGCAACAGGGGGCGAGCAGTACTTC
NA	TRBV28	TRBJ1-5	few	CASTLSGQPQHF	TGTGCCAGCACCCTAAGCGGGCAGCCCCAGCATTTT
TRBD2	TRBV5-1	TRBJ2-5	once	CASSPDPSGKETQYF	TGCGCCAGCAGCCCGGATCCTAGCGGGAAAGAGACCCAGTACTTC
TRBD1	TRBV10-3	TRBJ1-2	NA	CAILDRGTYGYTF	TGTGCCATCCTAGACAGGGGGACCTATGGCTACACCTTC
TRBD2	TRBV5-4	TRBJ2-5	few	CASSSKLASQETQYF	TGTGCCAGCAGTTCGAAACTAGCGAGCCAAGAGACCCAGTACTTC
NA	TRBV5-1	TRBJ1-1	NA	CASSFVGGNTEAFF	TGCGCCAGCAGCTTCGTCGGGGGGAACACTGAAGCTTTCTTT
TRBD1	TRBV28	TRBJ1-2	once	CASSSGQGSGGYTF	TGTGCCAGCAGTTCCGGACAGGGGAGTGGTGGCTACACCTTC
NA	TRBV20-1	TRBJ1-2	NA	CSAAPVYGYTF	TGCAGTGCAGCGCCGGTCTATGGCTACACCTTC
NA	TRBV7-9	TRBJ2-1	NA	CASSLGQNNEQFF	TGTGCCAGCAGCTTAGGTCAGAACAATGAGCAGTTCTTC